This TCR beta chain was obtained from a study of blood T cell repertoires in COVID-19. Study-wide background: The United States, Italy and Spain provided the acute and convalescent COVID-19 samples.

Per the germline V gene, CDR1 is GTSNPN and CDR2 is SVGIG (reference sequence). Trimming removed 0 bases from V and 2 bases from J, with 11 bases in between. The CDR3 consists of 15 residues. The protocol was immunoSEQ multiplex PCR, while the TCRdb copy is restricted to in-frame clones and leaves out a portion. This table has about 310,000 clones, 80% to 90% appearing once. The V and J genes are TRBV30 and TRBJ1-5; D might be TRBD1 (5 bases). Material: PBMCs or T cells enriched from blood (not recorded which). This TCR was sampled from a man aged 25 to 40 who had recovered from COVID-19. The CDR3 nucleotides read TGTGCCTGGAGTGTAGGGGTTGTTGGCAATCAGCCCCAGCATTTT. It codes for CAWSVGVVGNQPQHF.